This is a list of T cell receptor beta chains from one sample in a study of graft-versus-host responses after intestinal transplantation. Generated by immunoSEQ multiplex PCR, the TCRdb table keeps only in-frame clones and is missing some. The profile shows some 23,000 clones, almost 85% of them singletons. These receptors have no identified antigens. The source was unstimulated CD8+ T cells sorted from spleen or lymph node cells, collected before transplant. All receptors derive from a human donor who was the organ donor for an intestinal transplant. CDR3s include the opening cysteine and the closing phenylalanine or tryptophan. D genes are given only for firm matches. The size entry is marked missing in some rows and otherwise reads once, few, many or a size class.

TRBV27	.	.	TRBJ1-6	CASSSSYNSPLHF	TGTGCCAGCAGTAGCTCCTATAATTCACCCCTCCACTTT
TRBV7-9	.	.	TRBJ2-5	CASSRQGLGQETQYF	TGTGCCAGCAGCCGCCAGGGGTTGGGGCAAGAGACCCAGTACTTC
TRBV7-9	.	.	TRBJ1-2	CASSLDRNSANYGYTF	TGTGCCAGCAGCTTAGACAGGAACTCAGCTAACTATGGCTACACCTTC
TRBV7-8	TRBD1	.	TRBJ2-7	CASSLTGWSEQYF	TGTGCCAGCAGCTTGACAGGGTGGAGCGAGCAGTACTTC
TRBV2	.	.	TRBJ1-5	CASREGSQPQHF	TGTGCCAGCAGGGAGGGAAGTCAGCCCCAGCATTTT
TRBV4-1	TRBD2	few	TRBJ2-7	CASSQEGAGGLYEQYF	TGCGCCAGCAGCCAAGAAGGAGCGGGAGGGTTGTACGAGCAGTACTTC
TRBV19	.	once	TRBJ1-2	CASSIQGGYTF	TGTGCCAGTAGTATACAGGGTGGCTACACCTTC
TRBV9	TRBD2	.	TRBJ2-3	CASSASTSGLMQYF	TGTGCCAGCAGCGCCTCGACTAGCGGGCTAATGCAGTATTTT
TRBV7-5	.	.	TRBJ2-5	CVRSSGGTQYF	TGTGTCAGAAGCTCCGGGGGGACCCAGTACTTC
TRBV5-6	.	.	TRBJ1-2	CASSNRGREGYTF	TGTGCCAGCAGCAACCGGGGTAGGGAAGGCTACACCTTC
TRBV19	TRBD1	.	TRBJ2-7	CASSISGRQGIHEQYF	TGTGCCAGTAGTATATCAGGCCGACAGGGTATCCACGAGCAGTACTTC
TRBV21-1	.	few	TRBJ2-7	CASSKVGTERDLYEQYF	TGTGCCAGCAGCAAAGTTGGTACAGAGCGCGACCTCTACGAGCAGTACTTC
TRBV19	.	few	TRBJ1-1	CASSIVPSGNTEAFF	TGTGCCAGTAGTATAGTTCCGTCCGGGAACACTGAAGCTTTCTTT
TRBV7-9	TRBD1	.	TRBJ1-6	CASSGGQGVSPLHF	TGTGCCAGCAGCGGCGGACAGGGAGTCTCACCCCTCCACTTT
TRBV4-1	.	.	TRBJ1-2	CASSQGSGGQVVGYTF	TGCGCCAGCAGCCAAGGGTCTGGTGGGCAGGTGGTGGGCTACACCTTC
TRBV28	.	.	TRBJ2-1	CASSSLAGYNEQFF	TGTGCCAGCAGTTCCCTCGCAGGCTACAATGAGCAGTTCTTC
TRBV29-1	TRBD1	.	TRBJ1-1	CSVYDRGFYFGSEAFF	TGCAGCGTTTACGACAGGGGCTTTTACTTCGGGAGTGAAGCTTTCTTT
TRBV13	.	few	TRBJ1-3	CASSLGAGVFDTIYF	TGTGCCAGCAGCTTAGGGGCAGGGGTTTTCGACACCATATATTTT
TRBV19	TRBD2	.	TRBJ2-1	CASSILSSGNNEQFF	TGTGCCAGTAGTATCCTCTCTAGCGGAAACAATGAGCAGTTCTTC
TRBV11-2	.	.	TRBJ2-7	CASSLVFGGSSYEQYF	TGTGCCAGCAGCTTAGTTTTTGGGGGGTCCTCCTACGAGCAGTACTTC
TRBV9	.	.	TRBJ1-1	CASTPGGLNTEAFF	TGTGCCAGCACCCCCGGCGGTCTGAACACTGAAGCTTTCTTT
TRBV23-1	TRBD2	.	TRBJ2-1	CASSPVAGEKNEQFF	TGCGCCAGCAGTCCCGTCGCGGGAGAGAAGAATGAGCAGTTCTTC
TRBV9	TRBD1	.	TRBJ1-2	CASSVGQGAGYTF	TGTGCCAGCAGCGTTGGACAGGGGGCTGGCTACACCTTC
TRBV27	.	few	TRBJ1-1	CASSLRAGYEAFF	TGTGCCAGCAGTTTAAGAGCCGGGTATGAAGCTTTCTTT
TRBV10-3	TRBD2	.	TRBJ2-1	CAIRRFKEREGNEQFF	TGTGCCATCAGACGTTTTAAGGAGCGGGAGGGCAATGAGCAGTTCTTC
TRBV6-4	.	.	TRBJ2-2	CASSDSGSTGELFF	TGTGCCAGCAGTGACTCAGGGAGCACCGGGGAGCTGTTTTTT
TRBV7-8	.	.	TRBJ2-5	CASSSAETQYF	TGTGCCAGCAGCTCCGCAGAGACCCAGTACTTC
TRBV7-7	TRBD2	once	TRBJ2-3	CASSRTGRGDTQYF	TGTGCCAGCAGCCGTACGGGGCGGGGGGATACGCAGTATTTT
TRBV12-5	.	once	TRBJ2-7	CASGFGSPYEQYF	TGTGCTAGTGGTTTCGGATCACCCTACGAGCAGTACTTC
TRBV4-3	TRBD1	.	TRBJ1-1	CASSQGQGVPGAFF	TGCGCCAGCAGCCAGGGACAGGGGGTCCCTGGAGCTTTCTTT
TRBV2	TRBD2	.	TRBJ2-3	CASSDGLAIGQYF	TGTGCCAGCAGCGACGGACTAGCTATCGGGCAGTATTTT
TRBV7-8	.	.	TRBJ2-5	CASSPNWETQYF	TGTGCCAGCAGCCCGAATTGGGAGACCCAGTACTTC
TRBV27	.	.	TRBJ1-5	CASTNSTRGNQPQHF	TGTGCCAGCACAAACTCGACCAGGGGAAATCAGCCCCAGCATTTT
TRBV9	.	.	TRBJ2-3	CASSVGGPSTDTQYF	TGTGCCAGCAGCGTAGGAGGGCCTAGCACAGATACGCAGTATTTT
TRBV7-6	.	.	TRBJ2-7	CASSNRAPYEQYF	TGTGCCAGCAGCAACCGGGCACCCTACGAGCAGTACTTC
TRBV5-6	TRBD2	.	TRBJ2-7	CASSLKAGGPYEQYF	TGTGCCAGCAGCTTAAAAGCGGGAGGGCCCTACGAGCAGTACTTC
TRBV2	.	few	TRBJ2-7	CASSEGGAYEQYF	TGTGCCAGCAGTGAAGGAGGGGCCTACGAGCAGTACTTC
TRBV29-1	TRBD2	.	TRBJ2-1	CSVDVPSGGGFF	TGCAGCGTTGATGTCCCTAGCGGGGGAGGGTTCTTC
TRBV6-1	TRBD1	.	TRBJ2-7	CASRDRAAYEQYF	TGTGCCAGCAGGGACAGGGCAGCCTACGAGCAGTACTTC
TRBV29-1	.	.	TRBJ2-1	CSVEDLAVAQGKADEQFF	TGCAGCGTTGAAGATCTCGCAGTTGCGCAGGGGAAGGCAGATGAGCAGTTCTTC
TRBV7-9	TRBD1	.	TRBJ1-1	CASSLPQPGQSNTEAFF	TGTGCCAGCAGCTTACCCCAACCGGGACAGTCGAACACTGAAGCTTTCTTT
TRBV27	.	once	TRBJ1-2	CASSLGPGYGYTF	TGTGCCAGCAGTTTAGGCCCAGGCTATGGCTACACCTTC
TRBV12-5	.	.	TRBJ1-6	CASGWGPDYNSPLHF	TGTGCTAGTGGTTGGGGACCGGACTATAATTCACCCCTCCACTTT
TRBV19	TRBD1	.	TRBJ2-7	CASRNPGQGHEQYF	TGTGCCAGTAGAAACCCGGGACAGGGACACGAGCAGTACTTC
TRBV7-8	TRBD2	.	TRBJ2-5	CASSLELAGEETQYF	TGTGCCAGCAGCTTAGAACTAGCGGGGGAAGAGACCCAGTACTTC
TRBV21-1	.	.	TRBJ1-5	CASSKVGGTGGAHQPQHF	TGTGCCAGCAGCAAAGTGGGGGGGACAGGTGGGGCGCATCAGCCCCAGCATTTT
TRBV4-3	TRBD1	.	TRBJ2-7	CASSHTGTGDYEQYF	TGCGCCAGCAGCCATACCGGGACAGGGGACTACGAGCAGTACTTC
TRBV6-8	TRBD1	.	TRBJ2-2	CASSQGANTGELFF	TGTGCCAGCAGTCAGGGGGCGAACACCGGGGAGCTGTTTTTT
TRBV18	.	.	TRBJ1-1	CASSPTDTEAFF	TGTGCCAGCTCACCCACGGACACTGAAGCTTTCTTT
TRBV5-4	.	.	TRBJ2-7	CASSLRDSYEQYF	TGTGCCAGCAGCTTGAGGGACTCCTACGAGCAGTACTTC
TRBV7-7	TRBD1	.	TRBJ2-2	CASSPRQGSPTGELFF	TGTGCCAGCAGCCCCCGACAGGGATCCCCCACCGGGGAGCTGTTTTTT
TRBV25-1	.	.	TRBJ1-2	CASSPERGGYGYTF	TGTGCCAGCTCCCCCGAGAGGGGGGGCTATGGCTACACCTTC
TRBV9	.	.	TRBJ2-5	CASSVRGGEQYF	TGTGCCAGCAGCGTACGGGGCGGGGAGCAGTACTTC
TRBV4-1	.	.	TRBJ1-4	CASSRATGGVGEKLFF	TGCGCCAGCAGCCGGGCGACAGGTGGTGTTGGTGAAAAACTGTTTTTT
TRBV5-1	TRBD1	.	TRBJ2-7	CASSFETGGFYEQYF	TGCGCCAGCAGCTTTGAAACAGGGGGCTTCTACGAGCAGTACTTC
TRBV10-2	.	.	TRBJ1-2	CASSVGQLNYGYTF	TGCGCCAGCAGTGTCGGACAGCTAAACTATGGCTACACCTTC
TRBV15	TRBD1	few	TRBJ1-1	CATSREQGRTEAFF	TGTGCCACCAGCAGAGAACAGGGGAGGACTGAAGCTTTCTTT
TRBV27	.	.	TRBJ1-1	CASSFGAGTEAFF	TGTGCCAGCAGTTTTGGGGCAGGCACTGAAGCTTTCTTT
TRBV7-9	.	.	TRBJ1-1	CASSPSGDEAFF	TGTGCCAGCAGCCCCAGTGGGGATGAAGCTTTCTTT
TRBV19	TRBD2	.	TRBJ2-1	CASSGGLVHNEQFF	TGTGCCAGTAGCGGGGGACTAGTGCACAATGAGCAGTTCTTC